Shown below are 14 T cell receptor beta chains from a single sample sequenced in a study of glioma-infiltrating T cells after dendritic cell vaccination. Clones were read by immunoSEQ multiplex PCR, and TCRdb kept only the in-frame ones, dropping some. The profile covers about 30,000 clones, with approximately 91% appearing a single time and about 2% taken by the ten largest. Sequenced material: blood, taken before dendritic cell vaccination. Receptors were obtained from a human donor with glioblastoma.

The chain links TRBV10-3 to TRBJ1-1; D is possibly TRBD1 (5 bases). In germline, CDR1 is ENHRY, CDR2 SYGVKD. Trimming shortened V by 6 bases and J by 0 bases, and 11 bases separated the two germline ends. The CDR3 has 14 amino acids. The CDR3 loop is CAIRATAMNTEAFF. The CDR3 DNA is TGTGCCATCAGGGCGACAGCGATGAACACTGAAGCTTTCTTT.

This clone was counted a single time. The genes are TRBV5-1 and TRBJ1-4, with a tentative D call TRBD1 (6 bases). Looked up from germline, CDR1 is SGHRS and CDR2 is YFSETQ. Trimming pared 4 bases from V and 4 bases from J, leaving 17 bases between. The CDR3 loop spans 16 amino acids. This CDR3 is CASSPGGGTGNEKLFF. DNA for the CDR3: TGCGCCAGCAGCCCGGGGGGGGGCACTGGTAATGAAAAACTGTTTTTT.

This rearrangement joins TRBV6-1 to TRBJ1-2; D is unclear. There are 10 residues in the CDR3. Germline CDR1 is MNHNS and CDR2 is SASEGT. Trimming removed 6 bases from V and 8 bases from J, with 7 bases in between. The CDR3 region has the DNA TGTGCCAGCAGCGACTTCGGCTACACCTTC. As protein: CASSDFGYTF.

The chain carries TRBV6-5 and TRBJ2-3, with 8 bases lining up with TRBD2. CDR3 length: 14 residues. Trimming took 6 bases from V and 4 from J; bases not matched to a gene: 6. Germline V gene lookup returns CDR1 MNHEY and CDR2 SVGAGI. In nucleotides, the CDR3 is TGTGCCAGCAGGCGCACTAGCGGCCCAGATACGCAGTATTTT. Translated, it gives CASRRTSGPDTQYF.

This sequence joins TRBV19 and TRBJ1-1; D unresolved. The V gene's germline CDR1 is LNHDA and CDR2 SQIVND (reference sequence). With 3 bases removed from V and 2 bases from J, the gap between germline ends came to 7 bases. The CDR3 loop spans 13 amino acids. The DNA of the CDR3 is TGTGCCAGTAGTATCGAGGGAAACACTGAAGCTTTCTTT. Encoded protein: CASSIEGNTEAFF.

J is TRBJ2-1 and V is TRBV4-1; 8 nucleotides match TRBD2. V lost 8 bases and J lost 5; bases outside the gene matches: 11. The germline V gene has CDR1 MGHRA and CDR2 YSYEKL. This CDR3 has 15 amino acids. CDR3 loop: CASERGGGPHNEQFF. The CDR3 coding sequence is TGCGCCAGCGAACGGGGGGGCGGGCCCCACAATGAGCAGTTCTTC.

V gene TRBV4-2 combines with J gene TRBJ1-2; 7 bases are shared with TRBD1. Germline values: CDR1 LGHNA, CDR2 YNFKEQ. Unmatched junction bases numbered 13, after V lost 7 bases and J lost 2 bases. The CDR3 sequence is 16 residues long. CDR3 residues: CASTPSGYRGNYGYTF. Here the CDR3 DNA reads TGTGCCAGCACCCCAAGTGGGTACAGGGGAAACTATGGCTACACCTTC.

This CDR3 reads CASSLSGVDEQFF. The DNA of the CDR3 is TGTGCCAGCAGCTTGTCCGGGGTTGATGAGCAGTTCTTC. This chain uses TRBV5-6 with TRBJ2-1, with a possible D match to TRBD2 (5 bases). The CDR3 totals 13 residues. Looked up from germline, CDR1 is SGHDT and CDR2 is YYEEEE. V lost 1 base and J lost 8, with 10 bases in between.

This clone was seen a single time. This sequence joins TRBV19 and TRBJ1-3; TRBD1 might be the D (6 bases). Germline CDR1 reads LNHDA; CDR2 reads SQIVND (reference sequence). Deletions cut 5 bases from V and 0 bases from J, with 14 bases between. The CDR3 consists of 16 residues. In DNA, the CDR3 is TGTGCCAGTAGTTCGTCGGAACAGGGCTCTGGAAACACCATATATTTT. It specifies CASSSSEQGSGNTIYF.

This clone turned up a few times. The V call is TRBV30, the J call TRBJ1-6; 10 nucleotides align to TRBD1. Germline V lookup: CDR1 GTSNPN, CDR2 SVGIG (reference sequence). The trim removed 2 bases at V and 6 bases at J, leaving 4 bases unmatched. The CDR3 is 15 amino acids. The CDR3 spells CAWSLGTGANSPLHF. The CDR3 DNA reads TGTGCCTGGAGTTTGGGGACAGGGGCTAATTCACCCCTCCACTTT.

This clone was recorded only once. CDR3 sequence (DNA): TGTGCCAGCAGCTTGGGACTCCCCAGTGATCAGCCCCAGCATTTT. Translating gives CASSLGLPSDQPQHF. The chain combines TRBV7-2 with TRBJ1-5; the D gene is possibly TRBD1 (5 bases). V lost 3 bases to trimming and J lost 5 bases, with 14 bases between them. CDR3 length: 15 amino acids. CDR1 and CDR2 (germline): SGHTA, FQGNSA.

V and J are TRBV29-1 and TRBJ1-4, with 8 bases lining up with TRBD1. From germline, CDR1 is SQVTM and CDR2 ANQGSEA. CDR3 length equals 13 residues. Losses at the gene ends were 6 bases for V and 8 bases for J; bases not matched to a gene: 8. In DNA form, the CDR3 reads TGCAGCGTGCGTGACAGGGGCGGAGAAAAACTGTTTTTT. The encoded protein is CSVRDRGGEKLFF. Using reference TRBV29-1 and TRBJ1-4 for the parts outside the CDR3, the full variable domain is SAVISQKPSRDICQRGTSLTIQCQVDSQVTMMFWYRQQPGQSLTLIATANQGSEATYESGFVIDKFPISRPNLTFSTLTVSNMSPEDSSIYLCSVRDRGGEKLFFGSGTQLSVL.

The CDR3 reads CASSFSPGGSGELFF. For the CDR3, the DNA is TGTGCCAGCAGCTTCAGTCCGGGGGGGTCCGGGGAGCTGTTTTTT. J is TRBJ2-2 and V is TRBV7-2; 8 bases match TRBD2. CDR3 length: 15 residues. J was trimmed by 6 bases and V by 3 bases; bases with no gene match: 6. From germline, CDR1 is SGHTA and CDR2 FQGNSA.

This clone has a single count. The V and J genes are TRBV2 and TRBJ2-7, with D tentatively TRBD1 (6 bases). CDR3 length: 19 amino acids. V lost 0 bases, J lost 6 bases, and 27 bases lay in between. The V gene's germline CDR1 is SNHLY and CDR2 FYNNEI. DNA for the CDR3: TGTGCCAGCAGTGAAGCCGTCCAAGGGGGTTCAGGGTTGCTTTTCGAGCAGTACTTC. Translated, it gives CASSEAVQGGSGLLFEQYF. The variable domain in full, with the rest retrieved from reference TRBV2 and TRBJ2-7, is EPEVTQTPSHQVTQMGQEVILRCVPISNHLYFYWYRQILGQKVEFLVSFYNNEISEKSEIFDDQFSVERPDGSNFTLKIRSTKLEDSAMYFCASSEAVQGGSGLLFEQYFGPGTRLTVT.